The 2 T cell receptor beta chains in this list originate from one sample, sequenced in a study of type 1 regulatory T cells. TCRdb re-called the reads with MiXCR, one entry per CDR3 protein. The sample contains fewer than 75,000 distinct CDR3 sequences, about 50% of which appear only once. The antigens these receptors bind are not known. The sequenced material came from cultured non-Tr1 T cells, either the whole culture or a sorted T cell fraction (not recorded which). These receptors came from a human donor in good health.

This clonotype turned up a few times. The chain recombines TRBV6-4 with TRBJ1-2; D gene unclear. CDR3 length: 15 amino acids. Germline V gene sequence: CDR1 MRHNA, CDR2 SNTAGT. Trimming removed 0 bases from V and 4 bases from J, with 12 bases in between. The CDR3 DNA reads TGTGCCAGCAGTGACTCGTCGCGCGCCCCCTATGGCTACACCTTC. As protein: CASSDSSRAPYGYTF.

The rearrangement joins TRBV6-5 to TRBJ2-3; D remains ambiguous. The germline V gene encodes CDR1 MNHEY and CDR2 SVGAGI. The CDR3 consists of 12 residues. V lost 6 bases and J 6 bases, leaving 10 bases between the germline ends. Here the CDR3 DNA reads TGTGCCAGCAGGGAAACATGGGATACGCAGTATTTT. It codes for CASRETWDTQYF.